This T cell receptor (beta chain) was captured by sequencing in a study of T cells in Graves' hyperthyroidism and ophthalmopathy. Turning to the study itself: Peripheral blood was drawn at first diagnosis, prior to all treatment.

This clonotype occurred many times. Its antigen is as yet unknown. Findings and caveats of the study: The blood repertoire included most of the expanded thyroid clonotypes above 0.001.

There were TCR beta CDR3 regions amplified from RNA transcripts. HTBI primers were employed in a first-round RT-PCR of the TCR CDR3. TCRdb recomputed calls from the multiplex PCR reads with MiXCR, one row per CDR3 protein. The table shows 93,000 or so distinct CDR3 sequences, with 45% to 50% occurring only once. The TCR was taken from a middle-aged man with Graves' hyperthyroidism. Material: blood.

CDR3 in amino acids: CASSLGLAGGSTQYF. The CDR3 DNA reads TGTGCCAGCAGCTTGGGACTAGCGGGAGGTTCAACCCAGTACTTC. This chain uses TRBV5-6 with TRBJ2-5, with TRBD2 matching 13 bases. This CDR3 contains 15 residues. Germline loops: CDR1 SGHDT, CDR2 YYEEEE. After removal of 0 bases from V and 8 bases from J, the junction contained 4 bases not matched to a gene.